These 16 T cell receptor beta chains were sequenced from one sample in a study of shared clonotypes between healthy human individuals. Profiling relied on immunoSEQ multiplex PCR, and the TCRdb table lists in-frame clones only, not all of them. The sample includes fewer than 850,000 clones, 90% to 98% of them seen just once. The naive CD8 fraction comprised CD45RO-negative cells positively selected for CCR7 and excluded terminally differentiated effector memory CD45RA+ cells. The material sequenced was naive CD8+ T cells sorted from blood. Every receptor here comes from a man aged 30 to 39 in good health.

The chain has TRBV5-4 and TRBJ2-7; 7 bases map to TRBD2. Germline V gives CDR1 SGHNT, CDR2 YYREEE (reference sequence). The CDR3 is 15 residues long. After removal of 3 bases from V and 3 bases from J, the junction contained 9 bases not matched to a gene. The CDR3 region has the DNA TGTGCCAGCAGCTCTGTCGGAGCGGGGAGCTACGAGCAGTACTTC. Amino acids: CASSSVGAGSYEQYF.

The DNA for the CDR3 is TGTGCCTGGAGGCCGGGGCAGCAAGAGACCCAGTACTTC. Amino acids: CAWRPGQQETQYF. The chain is built from TRBV30 and TRBJ2-5; either TRBD1 or TRBD2 may fit D (5 bases each). The CDR3 has 13 residues. V lost 3 bases and J lost 2, with 10 bases in between. CDR1 is GTSNPN, CDR2 SVGIG, per germline (reference sequence).

This chain joins TRBV7-6 and TRBJ2-1; 9 positions match TRBD2. Germline values: CDR1 SGHVS, CDR2 FNYEAQ. The CDR3 is 20 residues long. Germline trimming cut 5 bases from V and 0 bases from J; bases unmatched to any gene: 17. CDR3 region: CASSPGPGLADSSSYNEQFF. DNA for the CDR3: TGTGCCAGCAGCCCAGGCCCGGGACTAGCCGACTCCAGCTCCTACAATGAGCAGTTCTTC.

The chain recombines TRBV20-1 with TRBJ1-1, with D maybe TRBD1 (5 bases). Germline-derived CDR1 and CDR2 are DFQATT and SNEGSKA (reference sequence). The CDR3 loop spans 11 amino acids. With 6 bases removed from V and 5 bases from J, the gap between germline ends came to 10 bases. CDR3 in amino acids: CSAQWGTEAFF. In DNA form, the CDR3 reads TGCAGTGCCCAGTGGGGGACTGAAGCTTTCTTT.

The rearrangement joins TRBV25-1 to TRBJ2-7, with D possibly matching TRBD1 (6 bases). Germline V gene lookup returns CDR1 MGHDK and CDR2 SYGVNS. The CDR3 covers 14 residues. V gave up 4 bases and J gave up 2 bases, with 12 bases separating them. The CDR3 region has the DNA TGTGCCAGCAGTGGCAGGGGCGGTACCTACGAGCAGTACTTC. Its protein is CASSGRGGTYEQYF.

This clone occurred once. V and J are TRBV27 and TRBJ2-7; no reliable D call. With 6 bases removed from V and 2 bases from J, the gap between germline ends came to 11 bases. The V gene's germline CDR1 is MNHEY and CDR2 SMNVEV (reference sequence). There are 13 residues in the CDR3. CDR3 residues: CASSLTDTYEQYF. In nucleotides, the CDR3 is TGTGCCAGCAGCCTGACTGATACCTACGAGCAGTACTTC.

The chain carries TRBV29-1 and TRBJ2-1; 9 nucleotides match TRBD2. The germline gives CDR1 SQVTM, CDR2 ANQGSEA. This CDR3 contains 15 residues. The V segment lost 2 bases and the J segment 7 bases; nucleotides outside the gene matches: 9. CDR3 sequence (DNA): TGCAGCGTTGAACCCGGCCAGCGGGAGGTGAATGAGCAGTTCTTC. Amino acid sequence: CSVEPGQREVNEQFF.

This chain connects TRBV7-6 to TRBJ1-5, with 7 bases identical to TRBD1. The V and J ends lost 5 bases and 0 bases, in that order; junction bases with no gene match: 13. Germline V CDR1 and CDR2: SGHVS, FNYEAQ. The CDR3 covers 18 residues. DNA of the CDR3: TGTGCCAGCAGCCTAAGGGACAGTAGACAGTATAGCAATCAGCCCCAGCATTTT. It codes for CASSLRDSRQYSNQPQHF.

The chain employs TRBV29-1 and TRBJ2-2; a weak D match, TRBD2 (6 bases). The V end lost 6 bases, the J end lost 5 bases, and 19 bases lay between the germline ends. This CDR3 spans 15 amino acids. CDR1 is SQVTM and CDR2 is ANQGSEA in the germline V gene. The CDR3 loop is CSVPGLRTGTGELFF. The DNA of the CDR3 is TGCAGCGTCCCGGGACTCAGAACTGGGACCGGGGAGCTGTTTTTT.

CDR3 residues: CAWRPLEGQDTQYF. DNA of the CDR3: TGTGCCTGGAGGCCCCTGGAGGGGCAGGATACGCAGTATTTT. The chain has TRBV30 and TRBJ2-3; a weak D match, TRBD2 (6 bases). CDR1 and CDR2 (germline): GTSNPN, SVGIG (reference sequence). Trimming took off 3 bases at V and 6 bases at J, with 16 bases between the two ends. CDR3 size: 14 residues.

The chain has TRBV10-3 and TRBJ2-7; 8 bases are shared with TRBD1. CDR3 size: 15 residues. Trimming took 4 bases from V and 2 from J; bases not matched to a gene: 7. From germline, CDR1 is ENHRY and CDR2 SYGVKD. DNA of the CDR3: TGTGCCATCAGTGGGAAGACAGGGGCTGCCTACGAGCAGTACTTC. It codes for CAISGKTGAAYEQYF.

The CDR3 nucleotides are TGTGCCAGCAGCTCGGCCGGGACGACTAGCTCCTACAATGAGCAGTTCTTC. Its translation is CASSSAGTTSSYNEQFF. The chain recombines TRBV7-9 with TRBJ2-1; TRBD2 is a possible D gene (6 bases). Trimming removed 4 bases at V and 0 bases at J, with 16 bases between. This CDR3 is 17 amino acids long. The germline V gene has CDR1 SEHNR and CDR2 FQNEAQ (reference sequence).

CDR3 in DNA: TGTGCCAGCAGTGAACTGGGCCGGGAGGAGGGCGAGCAGTACTTC. Translated: CASSELGREEGEQYF. The chain uses TRBV6-1 and TRBJ2-7; 7 bases line up with TRBD2. J gave up 6 bases and V 2 bases, and 10 bases lay outside the gene matches. The CDR3 is 15 residues long. In germline, CDR1 is MNHNS, CDR2 SASEGT.

This chain joins TRBV7-2 and TRBJ2-1, with TRBD2 matching 13 bases. With V trimmed by 4 bases and J by 3 bases, 12 bases remained unmatched. The CDR3 length is 19 residues. Germline V CDR1 and CDR2: SGHTA, FQGNSA. The CDR3 region is CASSSDGTSGKRGYNEQFF. CDR3 nucleotide sequence: TGTGCCAGCAGCTCGGATGGGACTAGCGGGAAGAGGGGCTACAATGAGCAGTTCTTC.

V and J are TRBV27 and TRBJ2-1; D remains ambiguous. CDR3 size: 15 residues. Per germline, CDR1 MNHEY and CDR2 SMNVEV (reference sequence). Trimming cost V 1 base and J 4 bases, with 11 bases left between them. CDR3 sequence (DNA): TGTGCCAGCAGTTTATTCTCCATTGCATACAATGAGCAGTTCTTC. This encodes CASSLFSIAYNEQFF.

As DNA, the CDR3 is TGTGCCAGCAGCTTCTTCATTACCAACGAGCAGTACTTC. Protein product: CASSFFITNEQYF. V gene TRBV7-2 combines with J gene TRBJ2-7; D gene uncertain. The V end lost 3 bases, the J end lost 5 bases, and 11 bases lay between the germline ends. Germline V gene lookup returns CDR1 SGHTA and CDR2 FQGNSA. The CDR3 is 13 residues long.